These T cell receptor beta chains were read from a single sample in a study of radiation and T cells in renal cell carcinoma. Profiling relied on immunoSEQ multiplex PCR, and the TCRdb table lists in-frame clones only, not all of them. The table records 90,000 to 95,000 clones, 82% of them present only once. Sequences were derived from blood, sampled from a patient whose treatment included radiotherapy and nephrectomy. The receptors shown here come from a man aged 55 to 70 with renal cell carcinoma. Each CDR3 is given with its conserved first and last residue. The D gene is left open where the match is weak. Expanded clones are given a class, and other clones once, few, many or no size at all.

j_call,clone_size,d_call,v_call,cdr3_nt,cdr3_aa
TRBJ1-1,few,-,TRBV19,TGTGCCAGTAGTATAGGAGGGACAAACACTGAAGCTTTCTTT,CASSIGGTNTEAFF
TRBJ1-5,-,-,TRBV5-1,TGCGCCAGCAGCTCCGACGGCAATCAGCCCCAGCATTTT,CASSSDGNQPQHF
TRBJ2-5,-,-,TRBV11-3,TGTGCCAGCAGCTTAAGACAATACTCGGAGACCCAGTACTTC,CASSLRQYSETQYF
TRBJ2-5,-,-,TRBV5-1,TGCGCCAGCAGCTTGTGGGGGACGGTGGGAGAGACCCAGTACTTC,CASSLWGTVGETQYF
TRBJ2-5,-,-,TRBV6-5,TGTGCCAGCAGAAGTCGAGGAAGGCAAGAGACCCAGTACTTC,CASRSRGRQETQYF
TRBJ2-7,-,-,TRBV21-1,TGTGCCAGCAGCAATGGACTAGCGGGAGCTCGGCAGTACTTC,CASSNGLAGARQYF
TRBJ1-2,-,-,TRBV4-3,TGCGCCAGCAGCCCCCCCGGCAGGGAGAGGGGCTACACCTTC,CASSPPGRERGYTF
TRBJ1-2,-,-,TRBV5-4,TGTGCCAGCAGCTTGGTTGGACAGTACTATGGCTACACCTTC,CASSLVGQYYGYTF
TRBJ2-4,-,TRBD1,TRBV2,TGTGCCAGCAGTGAAGGACAGGGTACCATTCAGTACTTC,CASSEGQGTIQYF
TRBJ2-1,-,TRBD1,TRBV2,TGTGCCAGCAGTCCGGACAGGAGCCTTTACAATGAGCAGTTCTTC,CASSPDRSLYNEQFF
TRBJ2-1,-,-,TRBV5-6,TGTGCCAGCAGCTTGTGGGGTGGTAATGAGCAGTTCTTC,CASSLWGGNEQFF
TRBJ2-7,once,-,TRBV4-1,TGCGCCAGCAGCCAAGGCGGCGTGGACTTCTCCTACGAGCAGTACTTC,CASSQGGVDFSYEQYF
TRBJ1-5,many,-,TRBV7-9,TGTGCCAGCACCACCGGAGCTGGGGGTAGCAATCAGCCCCAGCATTTT,CASTTGAGGSNQPQHF
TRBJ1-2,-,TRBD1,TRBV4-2,TGTGCCAGCAGCCAAGATTATGCCCCCTTTCAGGGGGCCAGTGGCTACACCTTC,CASSQDYAPFQGASGYTF
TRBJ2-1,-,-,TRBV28,TGTGCCAGCAGCTTCCCCACGGACAATGAGCAGTTCTTC,CASSFPTDNEQFF
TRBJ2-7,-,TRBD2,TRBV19,TGTGCCAGTAGTTCGACTAGCGGGAGGCCCTACTTC,CASSSTSGRPYF
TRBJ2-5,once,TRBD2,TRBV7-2,TGTGCCAGCAGCTCGAGGACTAGGCGGGAGACCCAGTACTTC,CASSSRTRRETQYF
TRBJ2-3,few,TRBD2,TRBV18,TGTGCCAGCTCAGCGGCTAGCGGGGGCACAGATACGCAGTATTTT,CASSAASGGTDTQYF
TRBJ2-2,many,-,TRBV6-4,TGTGCCAGCAGTGTAGAAGGGCCAACCGGGGAGCTGTTTTTT,CASSVEGPTGELFF
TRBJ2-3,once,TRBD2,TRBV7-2,TGTGCCAGCAGCCCGGGGACTAGCACGTACACAGATACGCAGTATTTT,CASSPGTSTYTDTQYF
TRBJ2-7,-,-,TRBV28,TGTGCCAGCAGTCCTACTGGACAGAAACCCTACGAGCAGTACTTC,CASSPTGQKPYEQYF
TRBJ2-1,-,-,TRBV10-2,TGCGCCAGCAGTGAGGGGCGGAGCAAGCAGTTCTTC,CASSEGRSKQFF
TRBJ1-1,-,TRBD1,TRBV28,TGTGCCAGCAGATCCGGGACAGGGGGCCAAACTGAAGCTTTCTTT,CASRSGTGGQTEAFF
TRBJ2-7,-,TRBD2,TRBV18,TGTGCCAGCTCACCGAGCGGGAGGCACCACGAGCAGTACTTC,CASSPSGRHHEQYF
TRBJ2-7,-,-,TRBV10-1,TGCGCCAGCAGTGAGTCCGGGACTCGAGGCGAGCAGTACTTC,CASSESGTRGEQYF
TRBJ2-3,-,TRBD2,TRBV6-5,TGTGCCAGCACCCCTGGACTAGCCACAGATACGCAGTATTTT,CASTPGLATDTQYF
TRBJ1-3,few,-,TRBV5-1,TGCGCCAGCAGACCAGCCAGCTCTGGAAACACCATATATTTT,CASRPASSGNTIYF
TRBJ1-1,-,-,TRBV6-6,TGTGCCAGCAGTTACCAATCGGGGCAACGCACTGAAGCTTTCTTT,CASSYQSGQRTEAFF
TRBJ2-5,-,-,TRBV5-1,TGCGCCAGCAGCTTGTCCCAAGAGACCCAGTACTTC,CASSLSQETQYF